The 9 T cell receptor beta chains given below trace back to one sample, sequenced in a study of control samples from healthy donors and cancer patients. The data were produced by immunoSEQ multiplex PCR, yet TCRdb's version contains in-frame clones alone and is incomplete. Counted here are around 100,000 clones, about 89% occurring once; the ten biggest clones make up approximately 20%. The sequenced sample consisted of PBMCs. The receptors here all came from a man in his fifties or sixties with lung cancer.

This chain joins TRBV2 and TRBJ2-1; TRBD1 matches at 7 bases. This CDR3 has 15 amino acids. Per the germline V gene, CDR1 is SNHLY and CDR2 is FYNNEI. Losses at the gene ends were 4 bases for V and 1 base for J; bases not matched to a gene: 4. The CDR3: CASSADRISYNEQFF. The DNA for the CDR3 is TGTGCCAGCAGTGCGGACAGGATTTCCTACAATGAGCAGTTCTTC.

This chain uses TRBV7-9 with TRBJ2-1; D tentatively reads TRBD1 or TRBD2 (5 bases each). Germline-derived CDR1 and CDR2 are SEHNR and FQNEAQ (reference sequence). The V and J ends lost 1 base and 7 bases respectively, with 14 bases between them. The CDR3 is 15 residues long. The CDR3 here is CASSLGAGRGNEQFF. CDR3 DNA sequence: TGTGCCAGCAGCTTAGGGGCAGGGAGAGGGAATGAGCAGTTCTTC.

The chain couples TRBV18 to TRBJ2-1; perhaps TRBD1 as D (6 bases). Germline CDR1 and CDR2: KGHSH and LQKENI. With 2 bases removed from V and 4 bases from J, the gap between germline ends came to 15 bases. This CDR3 contains 16 residues. The CDR3 DNA is TGTGCCAGCTCACCAATAGTCAGGGGATTATACAATGAGCAGTTCTTC. It specifies CASSPIVRGLYNEQFF.

The rearrangement uses TRBV5-1 and TRBJ2-7; possible D gene TRBD2, 7 bases. The germline V gene has CDR1 SGHRS and CDR2 YFSETQ. The CDR3 contains 15 residues. Trimming cost V 4 bases and J 2 bases, with 16 bases left between them. This chain's CDR3 is CASSPQGGGTYEQYF. The CDR3 nucleotides are TGCGCCAGCAGCCCACAGGGCGGGGGAACCTACGAGCAGTACTTC.

A single count supports this clone. The chain couples TRBV18 to TRBJ2-3; 12 nucleotides align to TRBD2. CDR3 length: 15 amino acids. The germline gives CDR1 KGHSH, CDR2 LQKENI. Losses at the gene ends were 4 bases for V and 8 bases for J; bases not matched to a gene: 7. The CDR3 sequence: CASSRGLAGESTQYF. The CDR3 DNA sequence: TGTGCCAGCTCACGGGGACTAGCGGGTGAAAGTACGCAGTATTTT. Using reference TRBV18 and TRBJ2-3 for the parts outside the CDR3, the full variable domain is NAGVMQNPRHLVRRRGQEARLRCSPMKGHSHVYWYRQLPEEGLKFMVYLQKENIIDESGMPKERFSAEFPKEGPSILRIQQVVRGDSAAYFCASSRGLAGESTQYFGPGTRLTVL.

The chain carries TRBV30 and TRBJ2-6; perhaps TRBD2 as D (6 bases). The germline CDR1 and CDR2 sequences are GTSNPN and SVGIG (reference sequence). This CDR3 spans 19 amino acids. Trimming left V 2 bases short and J 2 bases short, with 22 bases between. CDR3 bases: TGTGCCTGGAGTCCAATTTCAGGGCTATGGGAGGCTGGGGCCAACGTCCTGACTTTC. Translation: CAWSPISGLWEAGANVLTF.

The chain employs TRBV18 and TRBJ1-6, with D hard to call. Trimming took 4 bases from V and 11 from J, leaving 18 bases between them. The CDR3 has 15 residues. The germline V gene encodes CDR1 KGHSH and CDR2 LQKENI. The CDR3 nucleotides read TGTGCCAGCTCACTGCGGGCCGGTGGAGGTGCACCCCTCCACTTT. Amino acid sequence: CASSLRAGGGAPLHF.

This chain joins TRBV5-1 and TRBJ2-7; D is ambiguous. Looked up from germline, CDR1 is SGHRS and CDR2 is YFSETQ. The CDR3 runs to 15 residues. V lost 1 base and J 3 bases, leaving 14 bases between the germline ends. CDR3 nucleotide sequence: TGCGCCAGCAGCTTGACCGGGCCTAAAATCTACGAGCAGTACTTC. Translation: CASSLTGPKIYEQYF. The full variable domain, with the rest looked up from reference TRBV5-1 and TRBJ2-7, is KAGVTQTPRYLIKTRGQQVTLSCSPISGHRSVSWYQQTPGQGLQFLFEYFSETQRNKGNFPGRFSGRQFSNSRSEMNVSTLELGDSALYLCASSLTGPKIYEQYFGPGTRLTVT.

V gene TRBV9 combines with J gene TRBJ1-2; a weak D match, TRBD1 (5 bases). The CDR3 loop spans 13 amino acids. Germline CDR1 and CDR2: SGDLS and YYNGEE. Trimming took 0 bases from V and 5 from J, leaving 8 bases between them. The CDR3 spells CASSVGDRYGYTF. The DNA of the CDR3 is TGTGCCAGCAGCGTAGGAGACAGATATGGCTACACCTTC.